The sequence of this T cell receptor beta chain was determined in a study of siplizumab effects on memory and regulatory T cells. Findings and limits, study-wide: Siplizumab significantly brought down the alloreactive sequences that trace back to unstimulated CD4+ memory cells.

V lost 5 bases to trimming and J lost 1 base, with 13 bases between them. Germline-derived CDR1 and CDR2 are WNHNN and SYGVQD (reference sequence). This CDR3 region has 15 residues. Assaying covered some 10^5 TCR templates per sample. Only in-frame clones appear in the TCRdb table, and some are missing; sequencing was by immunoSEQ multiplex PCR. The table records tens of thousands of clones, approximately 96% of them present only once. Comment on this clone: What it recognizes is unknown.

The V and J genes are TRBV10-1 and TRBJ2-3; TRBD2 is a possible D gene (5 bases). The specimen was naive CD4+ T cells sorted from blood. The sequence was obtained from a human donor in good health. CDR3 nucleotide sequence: TGCGCCAGCAGTCCAAGGGAGTCTCGCACAGATACGCAGTATTTT. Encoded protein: CASSPRESRTDTQYF.